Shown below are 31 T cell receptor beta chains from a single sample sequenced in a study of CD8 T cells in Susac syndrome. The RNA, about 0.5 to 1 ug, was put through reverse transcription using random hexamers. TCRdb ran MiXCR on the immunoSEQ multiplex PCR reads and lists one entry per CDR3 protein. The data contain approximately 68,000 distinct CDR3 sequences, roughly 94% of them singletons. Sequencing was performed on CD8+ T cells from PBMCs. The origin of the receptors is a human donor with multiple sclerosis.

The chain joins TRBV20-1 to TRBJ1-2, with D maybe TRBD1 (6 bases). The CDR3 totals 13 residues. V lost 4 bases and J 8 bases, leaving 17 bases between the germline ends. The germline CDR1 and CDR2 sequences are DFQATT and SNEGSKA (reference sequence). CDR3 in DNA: TGCAGTGCTATGCTAGGGACACGTTTAGGCTACACCTTC. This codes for CSAMLGTRLGYTF.

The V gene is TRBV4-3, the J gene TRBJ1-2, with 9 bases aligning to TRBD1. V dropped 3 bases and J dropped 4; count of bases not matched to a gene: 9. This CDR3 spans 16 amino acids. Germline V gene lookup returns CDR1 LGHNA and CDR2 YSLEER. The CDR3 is CASSQAPGTGFYGYTF. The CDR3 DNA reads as TGCGCCAGCAGCCAGGCCCCGGGGACAGGGTTCTATGGCTACACCTTC.

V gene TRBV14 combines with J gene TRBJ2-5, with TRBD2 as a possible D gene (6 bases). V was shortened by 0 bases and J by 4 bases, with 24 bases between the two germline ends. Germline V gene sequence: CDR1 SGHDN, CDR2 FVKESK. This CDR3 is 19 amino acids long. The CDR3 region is CASSQEVPGLTNPRETQYF. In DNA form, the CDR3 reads TGTGCCAGCAGCCAAGAAGTCCCCGGACTAACCAACCCTAGAGAGACCCAGTACTTC.

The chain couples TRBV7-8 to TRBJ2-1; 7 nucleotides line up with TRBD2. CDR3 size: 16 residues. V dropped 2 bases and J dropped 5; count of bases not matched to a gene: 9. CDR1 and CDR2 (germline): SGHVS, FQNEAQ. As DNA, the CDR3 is TGTGCCAGCAGCTTATCGGTGCGACGGGGGGACAATGAGCAGTTCTTC. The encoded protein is CASSLSVRRGDNEQFF.

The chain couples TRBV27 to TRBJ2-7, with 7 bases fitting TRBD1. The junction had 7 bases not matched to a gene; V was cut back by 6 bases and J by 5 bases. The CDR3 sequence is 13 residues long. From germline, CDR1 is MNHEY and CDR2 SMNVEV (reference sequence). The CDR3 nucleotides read TGTGCCAGCAGATGGCTAGACAGGGACGAGCAGTACTTC. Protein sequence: CASRWLDRDEQYF.

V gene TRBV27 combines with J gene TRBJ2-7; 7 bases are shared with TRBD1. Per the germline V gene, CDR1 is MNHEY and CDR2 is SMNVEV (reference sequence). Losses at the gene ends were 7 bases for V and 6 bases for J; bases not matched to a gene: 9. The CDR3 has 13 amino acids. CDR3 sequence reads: CASIGQDPREQYF. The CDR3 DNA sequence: TGTGCCAGCATAGGACAGGACCCTCGCGAGCAGTACTTC.

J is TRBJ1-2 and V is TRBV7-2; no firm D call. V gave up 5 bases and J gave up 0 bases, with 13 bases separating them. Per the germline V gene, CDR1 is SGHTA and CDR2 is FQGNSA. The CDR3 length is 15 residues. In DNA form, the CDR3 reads TGTGCCAGCAGCCTGCGGGATCGCCCTAACTATGGCTACACCTTC. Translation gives CASSLRDRPNYGYTF.

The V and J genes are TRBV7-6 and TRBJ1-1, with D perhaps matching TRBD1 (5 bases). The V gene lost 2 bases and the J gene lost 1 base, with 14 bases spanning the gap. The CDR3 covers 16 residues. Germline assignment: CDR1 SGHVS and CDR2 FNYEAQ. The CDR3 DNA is TGTGCCAGCAGCTTATATGGGCAGGGAGCGAACACTGAAGCTTTCTTT. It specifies CASSLYGQGANTEAFF.

The CDR3 loop reads CSVVDPLRMNTEAFF. CDR3 nucleotide sequence: TGCAGCGTTGTAGATCCGCTGCGAATGAACACTGAAGCTTTCTTT. V is TRBV29-1 and J is TRBJ1-1; D ambiguous. Germline V gene data show CDR1 as SQVTM and CDR2 as ANQGSEA. The CDR3 has 15 residues. Deletions cut 4 bases from V and 0 bases from J, with 15 bases between.

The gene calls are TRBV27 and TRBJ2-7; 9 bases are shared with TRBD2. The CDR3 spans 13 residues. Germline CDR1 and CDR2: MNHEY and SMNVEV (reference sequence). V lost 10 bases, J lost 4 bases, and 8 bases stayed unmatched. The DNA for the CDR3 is TGTGCCACCGCACTAGCGGGTCCGTACGAGCAGTACTTC. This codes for CATALAGPYEQYF.

The CDR3 protein is CASSPVGTGDTGELFF. The CDR3 DNA follows: TGCGCCAGCAGCCCGGTGGGGACAGGGGACACCGGGGAGCTGTTTTTT. The chain uses TRBV10-2 and TRBJ2-2; 10 nucleotides agree with TRBD1. This CDR3 region has 16 residues. The trim removed 6 bases at V and 3 bases at J, leaving 7 bases unmatched. Germline CDR1 is WSHSY and CDR2 is SAAADI.

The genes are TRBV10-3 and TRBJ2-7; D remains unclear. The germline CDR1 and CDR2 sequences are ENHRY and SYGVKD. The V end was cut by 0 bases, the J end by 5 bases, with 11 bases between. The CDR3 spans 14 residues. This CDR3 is CAISESGSPHEQYF. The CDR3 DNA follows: TGTGCCATCAGTGAGTCGGGCAGCCCCCACGAGCAGTACTTC.

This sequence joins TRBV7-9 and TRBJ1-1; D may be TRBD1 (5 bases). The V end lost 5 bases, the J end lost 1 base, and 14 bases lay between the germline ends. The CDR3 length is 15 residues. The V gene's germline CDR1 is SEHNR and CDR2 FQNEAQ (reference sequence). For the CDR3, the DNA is TGTGCCAGCAGCCCCCAGGGACGGGAGAACACTGAAGCTTTCTTT. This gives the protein CASSPQGRENTEAFF.

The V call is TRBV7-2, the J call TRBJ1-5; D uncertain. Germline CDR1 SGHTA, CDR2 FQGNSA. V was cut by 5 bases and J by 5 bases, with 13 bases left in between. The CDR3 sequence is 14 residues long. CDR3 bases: TGTGCCAGCAGCGCCAGGCTAGTTTATCAGCCCCAGCATTTT. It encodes CASSARLVYQPQHF.

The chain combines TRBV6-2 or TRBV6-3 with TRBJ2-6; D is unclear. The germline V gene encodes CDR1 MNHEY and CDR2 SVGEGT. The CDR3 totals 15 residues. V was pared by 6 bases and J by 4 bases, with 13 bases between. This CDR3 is CASRKMMTGANVLTF. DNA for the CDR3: TGTGCCAGCAGGAAAATGATGACAGGGGCCAACGTCCTGACTTTC.

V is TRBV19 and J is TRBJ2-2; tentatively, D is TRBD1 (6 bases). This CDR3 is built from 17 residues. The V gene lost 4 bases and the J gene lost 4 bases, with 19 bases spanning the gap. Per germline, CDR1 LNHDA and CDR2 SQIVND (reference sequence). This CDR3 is CASSTGPAGVGTGELFF. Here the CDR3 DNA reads TGTGCCAGTAGTACTGGTCCGGCAGGGGTGGGCACCGGGGAGCTGTTTTTT.

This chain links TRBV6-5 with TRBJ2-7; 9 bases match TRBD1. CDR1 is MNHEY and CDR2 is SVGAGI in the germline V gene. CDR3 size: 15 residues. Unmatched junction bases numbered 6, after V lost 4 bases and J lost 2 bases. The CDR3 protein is CASSWDREETYEQYF. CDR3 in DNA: TGTGCCAGCAGTTGGGACAGGGAGGAAACCTACGAGCAGTACTTC.

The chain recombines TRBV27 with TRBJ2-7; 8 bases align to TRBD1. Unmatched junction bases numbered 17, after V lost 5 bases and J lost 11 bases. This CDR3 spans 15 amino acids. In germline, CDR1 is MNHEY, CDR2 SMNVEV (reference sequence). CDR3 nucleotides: TGTGCCAGCAGTCCCCACCCTCTTGGACAGGGAAGCGAGTACTTC. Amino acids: CASSPHPLGQGSEYF.

The DNA for the CDR3 is TGCGCCAGCAGCTTGTTCCAGCCTCAAGAGACCCAGTACTTC. Its translation: CASSLFQPQETQYF. The chain links TRBV5-1 to TRBJ2-5; D unclear. Deletions cut 1 base from V and 2 bases from J, with 9 bases between. Germline V gene sequence: CDR1 SGHRS, CDR2 YFSETQ. This CDR3 has 14 residues.

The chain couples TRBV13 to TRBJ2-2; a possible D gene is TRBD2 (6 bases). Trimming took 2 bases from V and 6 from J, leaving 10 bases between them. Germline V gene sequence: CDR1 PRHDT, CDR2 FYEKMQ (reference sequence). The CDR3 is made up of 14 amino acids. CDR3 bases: TGTGCCAGCAGCTTATTAGGAGGGTCCGGGGAGCTGTTTTTT. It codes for CASSLLGGSGELFF.

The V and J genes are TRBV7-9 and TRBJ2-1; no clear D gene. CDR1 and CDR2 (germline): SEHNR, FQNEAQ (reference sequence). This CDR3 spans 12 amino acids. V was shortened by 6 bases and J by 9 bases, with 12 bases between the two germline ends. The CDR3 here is CASSNSPTEQFF. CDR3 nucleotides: TGTGCCAGCAGTAATAGTCCAACTGAGCAGTTCTTC.

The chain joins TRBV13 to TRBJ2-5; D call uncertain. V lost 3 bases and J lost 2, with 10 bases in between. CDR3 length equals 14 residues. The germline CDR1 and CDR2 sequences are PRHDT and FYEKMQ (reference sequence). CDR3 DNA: TGTGCCAGCAGCTTGGGTCATCGACAAGAGACCCAGTACTTC. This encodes CASSLGHRQETQYF.

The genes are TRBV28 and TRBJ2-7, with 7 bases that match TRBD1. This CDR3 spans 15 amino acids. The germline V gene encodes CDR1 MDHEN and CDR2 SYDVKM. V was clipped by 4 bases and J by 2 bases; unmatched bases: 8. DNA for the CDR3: TGTGCCAGCAGTTCGAGGGACAGTGGAACCTACGAGCAGTACTTC. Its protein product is CASSSRDSGTYEQYF.

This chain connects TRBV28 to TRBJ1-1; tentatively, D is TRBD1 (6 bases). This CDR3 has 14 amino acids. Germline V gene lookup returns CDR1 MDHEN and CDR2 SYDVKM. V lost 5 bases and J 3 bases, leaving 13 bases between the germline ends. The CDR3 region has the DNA TGTGCCAGCAGTCCCCGGACAGTGGACACTGAAGCTTTCTTT. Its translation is CASSPRTVDTEAFF.

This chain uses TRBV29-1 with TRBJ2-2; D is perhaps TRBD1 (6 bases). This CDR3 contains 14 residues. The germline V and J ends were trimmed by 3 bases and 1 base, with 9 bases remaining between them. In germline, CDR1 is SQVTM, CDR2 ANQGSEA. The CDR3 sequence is CSVEHRVNTGELFF. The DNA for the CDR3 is TGCAGCGTTGAGCACAGGGTGAACACCGGGGAGCTGTTTTTT.

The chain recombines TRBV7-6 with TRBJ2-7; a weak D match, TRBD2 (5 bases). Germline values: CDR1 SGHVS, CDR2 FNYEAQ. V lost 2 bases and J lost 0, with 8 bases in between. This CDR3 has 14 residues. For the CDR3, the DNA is TGTGCCAGCAGCTTACCGGGGAGCTCCTACGAGCAGTACTTC. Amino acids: CASSLPGSSYEQYF.

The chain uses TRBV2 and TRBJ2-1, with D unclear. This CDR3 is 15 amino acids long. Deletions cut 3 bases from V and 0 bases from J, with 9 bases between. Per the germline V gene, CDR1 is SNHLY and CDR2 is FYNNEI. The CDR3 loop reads CASSEVVSSYNEQFF. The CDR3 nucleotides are TGTGCCAGCAGTGAGGTGGTGAGCTCCTACAATGAGCAGTTCTTC.

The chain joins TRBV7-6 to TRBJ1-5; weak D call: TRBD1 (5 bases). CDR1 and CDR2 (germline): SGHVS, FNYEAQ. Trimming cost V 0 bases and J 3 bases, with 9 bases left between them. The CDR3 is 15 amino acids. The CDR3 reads CASSLAPGFNQPQHF. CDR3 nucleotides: TGTGCCAGCAGCTTAGCGCCAGGGTTCAATCAGCCCCAGCATTTT.

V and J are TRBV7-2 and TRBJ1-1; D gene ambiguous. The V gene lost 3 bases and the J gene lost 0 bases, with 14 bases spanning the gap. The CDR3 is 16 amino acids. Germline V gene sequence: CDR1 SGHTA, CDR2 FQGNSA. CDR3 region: CASSFPRPPLNTEAFF. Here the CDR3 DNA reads TGTGCCAGCAGCTTCCCCAGGCCACCCCTGAACACTGAAGCTTTCTTT. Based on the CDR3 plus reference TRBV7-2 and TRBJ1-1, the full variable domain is GAGVSQSPSNKVTEKGKDVELRCDPISGHTALYWYRQSLGQGLEFLIYFQGNSAPDKSGLPSDRFSAERTGGSVSTLTIQRTQQEDSAVYLCASSFPRPPLNTEAFFGQGTRLTVV.

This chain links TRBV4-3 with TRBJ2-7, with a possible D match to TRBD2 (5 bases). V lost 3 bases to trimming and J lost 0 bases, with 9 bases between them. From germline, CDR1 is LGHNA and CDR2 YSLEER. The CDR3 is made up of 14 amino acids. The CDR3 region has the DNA TGCGCCAGCAGCCACGGGGTGAGCTCCTACGAGCAGTACTTC. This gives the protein CASSHGVSSYEQYF.

The CDR3 here is CASSGQLSEPTDTQYF. CDR3 DNA sequence: TGTGCCAGCAGCGGGCAACTTAGCGAACCCACAGATACGCAGTATTTT. This sequence joins TRBV9 and TRBJ2-3; D might be TRBD2 (5 bases). The V gene's germline CDR1 is SGDLS and CDR2 YYNGEE. V was shortened by 3 bases and J by 2 bases, with 16 bases between the two germline ends. There are 16 residues in the CDR3.